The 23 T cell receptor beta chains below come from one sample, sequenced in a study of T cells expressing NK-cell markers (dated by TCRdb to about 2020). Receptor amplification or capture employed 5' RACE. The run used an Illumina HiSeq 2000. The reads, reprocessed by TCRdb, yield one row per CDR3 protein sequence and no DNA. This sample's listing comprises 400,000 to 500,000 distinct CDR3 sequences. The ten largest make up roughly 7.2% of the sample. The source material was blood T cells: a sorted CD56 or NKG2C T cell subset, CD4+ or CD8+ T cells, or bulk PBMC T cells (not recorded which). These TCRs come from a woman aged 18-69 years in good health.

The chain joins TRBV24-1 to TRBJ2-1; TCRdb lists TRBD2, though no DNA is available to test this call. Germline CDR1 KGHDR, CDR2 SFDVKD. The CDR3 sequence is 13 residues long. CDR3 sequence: CATSPGLYNEQFF.

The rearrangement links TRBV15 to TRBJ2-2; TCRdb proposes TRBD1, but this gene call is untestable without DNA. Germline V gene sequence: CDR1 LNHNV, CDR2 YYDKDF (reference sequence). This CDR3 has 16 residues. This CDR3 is CATSRDSTGGAGELFF.

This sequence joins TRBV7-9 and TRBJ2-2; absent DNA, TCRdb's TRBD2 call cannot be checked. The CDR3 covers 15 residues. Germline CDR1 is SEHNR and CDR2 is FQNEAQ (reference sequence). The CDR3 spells CASSRGASLTGELFF. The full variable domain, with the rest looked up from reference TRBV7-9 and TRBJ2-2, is DTGVSQNPRHKITKRGQNVTFRCDPISEHNRLYWYRQTLGQGPEFLTYFQNEAQLEKSRLLSDRFSAERPKGSFSTLEIQRTEQGDSAMYLCASSRGASLTGELFFGEGSRLTVL.

CDR3 residues: CAWSVGTSGNEQFF. The V gene is TRBV30, the J gene TRBJ2-1; TCRdb calls TRBD2, which cannot be checked without DNA. This CDR3 is 14 amino acids long. Germline V lookup: CDR1 GTSNPN, CDR2 SVGIG (reference sequence). Supplemented by reference TRBV30 and TRBJ2-1, the full variable domain reads SQTIHQWPATLVQPVGSPLSLECTVEGTSNPNLYWYRQAAGRGLQLLFYSVGIGQISSEVPQNLSASRPQDRQFILSSKKLLLSDSGFYLCAWSVGTSGNEQFFGPGTRLTVL.

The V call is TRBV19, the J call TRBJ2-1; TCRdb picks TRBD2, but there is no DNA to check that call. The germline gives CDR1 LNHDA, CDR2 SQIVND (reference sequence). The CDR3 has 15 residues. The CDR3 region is CASTTAGGPVGEQFF.

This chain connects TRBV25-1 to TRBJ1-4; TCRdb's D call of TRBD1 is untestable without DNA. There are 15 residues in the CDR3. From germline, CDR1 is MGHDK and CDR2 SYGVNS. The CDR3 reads CASSEWGTGYGELFF.

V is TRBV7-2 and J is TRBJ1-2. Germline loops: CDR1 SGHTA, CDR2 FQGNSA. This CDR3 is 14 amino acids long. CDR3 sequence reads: CASSSAGTWYGYTF. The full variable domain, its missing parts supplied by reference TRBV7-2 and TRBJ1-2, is GAGVSQSPSNKVTEKGKDVELRCDPISGHTALYWYRQSLGQGLEFLIYFQGNSAPDKSGLPSDRFSAERTGGSVSTLTIQRTQQEDSAVYLCASSSAGTWYGYTFGSGTRLTVV.

CDR3 residues: CASSKPGQNNQPQHF. The chain uses TRBV4-2 and TRBJ1-5; TCRdb lists TRBD1, though no DNA is available to test this call. Per germline, CDR1 LGHNA and CDR2 YNFKEQ. This CDR3 is built from 15 residues.

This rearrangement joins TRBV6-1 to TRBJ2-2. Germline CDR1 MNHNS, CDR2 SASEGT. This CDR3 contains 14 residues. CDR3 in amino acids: CASWATIPTGELFF.

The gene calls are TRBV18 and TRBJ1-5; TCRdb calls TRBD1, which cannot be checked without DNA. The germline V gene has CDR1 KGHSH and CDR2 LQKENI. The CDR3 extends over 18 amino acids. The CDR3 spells CASSPSWDTSQSNQPQHF.

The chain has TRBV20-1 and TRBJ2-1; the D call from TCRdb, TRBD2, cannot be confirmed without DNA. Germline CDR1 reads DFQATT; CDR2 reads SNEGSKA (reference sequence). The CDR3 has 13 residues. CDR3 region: CSAREIGGGEQFF.

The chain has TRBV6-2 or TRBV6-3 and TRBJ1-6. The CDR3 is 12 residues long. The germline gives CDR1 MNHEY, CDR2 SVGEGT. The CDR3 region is CASSTAVAPLHF.

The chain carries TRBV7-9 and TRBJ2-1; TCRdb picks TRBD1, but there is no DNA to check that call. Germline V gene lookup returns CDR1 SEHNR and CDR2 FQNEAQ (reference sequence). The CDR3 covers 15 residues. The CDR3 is CASRLGTVLDNEQFF.

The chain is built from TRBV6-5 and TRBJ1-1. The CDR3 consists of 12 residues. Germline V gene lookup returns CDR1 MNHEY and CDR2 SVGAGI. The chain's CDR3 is CASSNRNTEAFF.

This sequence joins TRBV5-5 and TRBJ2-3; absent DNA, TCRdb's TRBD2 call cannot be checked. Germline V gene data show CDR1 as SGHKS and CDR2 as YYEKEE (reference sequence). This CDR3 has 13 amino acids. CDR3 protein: CASSPDSGKSQYF.

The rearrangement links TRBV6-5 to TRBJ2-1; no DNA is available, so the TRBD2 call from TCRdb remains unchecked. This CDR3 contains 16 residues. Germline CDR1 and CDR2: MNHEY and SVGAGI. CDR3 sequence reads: CASSYFFAGGNNEQFF.

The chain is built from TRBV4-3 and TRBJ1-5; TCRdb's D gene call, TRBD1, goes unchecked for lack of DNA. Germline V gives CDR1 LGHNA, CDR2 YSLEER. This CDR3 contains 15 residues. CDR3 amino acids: CASSRSTGDNQPQHF.

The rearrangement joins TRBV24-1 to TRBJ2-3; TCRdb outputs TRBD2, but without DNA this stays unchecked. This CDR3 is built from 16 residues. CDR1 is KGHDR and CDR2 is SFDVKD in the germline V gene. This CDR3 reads CATSDPLRGHTDTQYF.

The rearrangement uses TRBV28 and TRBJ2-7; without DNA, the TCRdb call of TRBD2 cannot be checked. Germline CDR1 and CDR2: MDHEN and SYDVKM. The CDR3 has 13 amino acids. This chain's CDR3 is CASRGSSSYEQYF.

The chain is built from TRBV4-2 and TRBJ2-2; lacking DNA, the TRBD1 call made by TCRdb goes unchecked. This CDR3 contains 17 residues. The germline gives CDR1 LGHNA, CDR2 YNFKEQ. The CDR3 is CASSQLVPAGAAGELFF.

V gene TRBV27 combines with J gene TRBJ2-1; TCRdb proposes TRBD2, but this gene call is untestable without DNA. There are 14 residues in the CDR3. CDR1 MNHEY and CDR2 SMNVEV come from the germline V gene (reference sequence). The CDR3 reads CASRDGGTDNEQFF.

The CDR3 region is CASAAGLYQETQYF. The chain recombines TRBV5-1 with TRBJ2-5; TCRdb outputs TRBD2, but without DNA this stays unchecked. The CDR3 is 14 residues long. Per the germline V gene, CDR1 is SGHRS and CDR2 is YFSETQ.

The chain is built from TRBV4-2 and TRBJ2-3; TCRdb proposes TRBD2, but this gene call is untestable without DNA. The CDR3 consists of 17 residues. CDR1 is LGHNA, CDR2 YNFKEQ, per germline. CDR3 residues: CASSQGLAHTSTDTQYF.